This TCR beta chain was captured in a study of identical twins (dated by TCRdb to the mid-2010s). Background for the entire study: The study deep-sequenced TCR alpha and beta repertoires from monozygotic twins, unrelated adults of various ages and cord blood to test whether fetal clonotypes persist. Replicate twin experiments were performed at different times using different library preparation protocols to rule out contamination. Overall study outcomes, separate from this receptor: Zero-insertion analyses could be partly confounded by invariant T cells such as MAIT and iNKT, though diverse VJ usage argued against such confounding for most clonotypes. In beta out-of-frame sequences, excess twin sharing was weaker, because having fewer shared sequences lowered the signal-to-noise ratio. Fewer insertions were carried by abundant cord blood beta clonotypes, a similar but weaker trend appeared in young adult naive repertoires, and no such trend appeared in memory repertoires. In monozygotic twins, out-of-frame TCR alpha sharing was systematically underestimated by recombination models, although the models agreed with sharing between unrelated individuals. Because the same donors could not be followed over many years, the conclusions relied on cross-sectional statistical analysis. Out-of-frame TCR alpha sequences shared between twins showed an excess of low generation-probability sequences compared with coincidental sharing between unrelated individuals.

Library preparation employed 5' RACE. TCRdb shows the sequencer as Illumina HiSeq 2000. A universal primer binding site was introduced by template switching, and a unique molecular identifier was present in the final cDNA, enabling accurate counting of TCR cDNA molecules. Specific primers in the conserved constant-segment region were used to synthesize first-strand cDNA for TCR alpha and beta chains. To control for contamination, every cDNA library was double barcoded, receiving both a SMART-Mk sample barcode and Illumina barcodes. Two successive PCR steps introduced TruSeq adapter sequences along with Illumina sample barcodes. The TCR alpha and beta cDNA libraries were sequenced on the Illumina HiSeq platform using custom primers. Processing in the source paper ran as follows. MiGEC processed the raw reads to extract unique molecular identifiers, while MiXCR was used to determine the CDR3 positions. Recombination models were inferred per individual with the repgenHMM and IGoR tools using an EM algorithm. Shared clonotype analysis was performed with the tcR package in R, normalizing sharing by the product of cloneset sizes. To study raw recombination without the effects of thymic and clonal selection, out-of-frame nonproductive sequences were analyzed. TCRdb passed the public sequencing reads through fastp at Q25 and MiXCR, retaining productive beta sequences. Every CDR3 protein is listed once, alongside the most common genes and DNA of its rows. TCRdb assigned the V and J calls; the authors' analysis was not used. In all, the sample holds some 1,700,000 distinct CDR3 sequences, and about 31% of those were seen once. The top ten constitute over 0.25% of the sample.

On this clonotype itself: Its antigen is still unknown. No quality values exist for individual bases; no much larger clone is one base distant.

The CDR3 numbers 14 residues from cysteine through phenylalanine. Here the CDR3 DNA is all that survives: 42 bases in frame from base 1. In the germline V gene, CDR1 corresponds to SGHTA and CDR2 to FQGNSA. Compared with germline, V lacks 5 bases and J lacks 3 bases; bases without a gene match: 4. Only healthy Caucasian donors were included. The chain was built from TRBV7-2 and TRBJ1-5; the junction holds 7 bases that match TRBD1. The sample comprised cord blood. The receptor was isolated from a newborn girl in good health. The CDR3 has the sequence CASSTTGVNQPQHF. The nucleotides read TGTGCCAGCAGCACAACAGGGGTCAATCAGCCCCAGCATTTT.